What follows are 22 T cell receptor beta chains derived from one specimen sequenced in a study of T cell responses to AZD1222 COVID-19 vaccine. Some clones are missing from TCRdb's copy, which holds only in-frame ones; the method was immunoSEQ multiplex PCR. In the table there are 150,000 to 200,000 clones, 90% to 95% of which are singletons. This material consisted of peripheral blood, taken on day 0 of AZD1222 vaccination. The receptors here all came from an adult in good health.

This rearrangement joins TRBV6-6 to TRBJ2-3; possibly TRBD2 for D (6 bases). Germline CDR1 is MNHNY and CDR2 is SVGAGI (reference sequence). Trimming pared 6 bases from V and 3 bases from J, leaving 13 bases between. This CDR3 has 14 residues. The CDR3 loop reads CASRGRGGTDTQYF. The CDR3 DNA reads TGTGCCAGCAGGGGGCGCGGAGGGACAGATACGCAGTATTTT.

This clone was seen just once. The DNA of the CDR3 is TGTGCCAGCAGCTTGTTGCCTAACTCGGGCGAGCAGTACTTC. It yields the protein CASSLLPNSGEQYF. This chain links TRBV5-4 with TRBJ2-7; D is unclear. Trimming pared 1 base from V and 6 bases from J, leaving 14 bases between. The CDR3 extends over 14 amino acids. Germline lookup yields CDR1 SGHNT and CDR2 YYREEE (reference sequence).

V gene TRBV27 combines with J gene TRBJ2-7; 11 positions match TRBD2. This CDR3 has 16 amino acids. V shed 1 base, J shed 4 bases, and the junction held 6 bases outside the gene matches. Germline CDR1 MNHEY, CDR2 SMNVEV (reference sequence). The CDR3 sequence is CASSLFATSGIYEQYF. In DNA form, the CDR3 reads TGTGCCAGCAGTTTATTTGCGACTAGCGGGATTTACGAGCAGTACTTC.

This chain connects TRBV4-1 to TRBJ2-7; D gene ambiguous. Germline-derived CDR1 and CDR2 are MGHRA and YSYEKL. The CDR3 loop spans 11 amino acids. Trimming cost V 5 bases and J 3 bases, with 5 bases left between them. DNA for the CDR3: TGCGCCAGCAGCAGCAACTACGAGCAGTACTTC. It codes for CASSSNYEQYF.

The chain has TRBV4-1 and TRBJ2-5; D is unresolved. CDR3 length: 15 amino acids. Germline lookup yields CDR1 MGHRA and CDR2 YSYEKL. The V and J ends lost 0 bases and 5 bases respectively, with 13 bases between them. CDR3 loop: CASSQDILGVETQYF. Written as DNA, the CDR3 is TGCGCCAGCAGCCAAGATATCTTAGGAGTCGAGACCCAGTACTTC.

The sample holds one count of this clone. DNA for the CDR3: TGCAGCCCCCAGCCACGGTCGAACACTGAAGCTTTCTTT. This translates into CSPQPRSNTEAFF. V is TRBV29-1 and J is TRBJ1-1; no firm D call. Germline CDR1 reads SQVTM; CDR2 reads ANQGSEA. The CDR3 contains 13 residues. V lost 8 bases and J 1 base, leaving 14 bases between the germline ends. Based on the CDR3 plus reference TRBV29-1 and TRBJ1-1, the full variable domain is SAVISQKPSRDICQRGTSLTIQCQVDSQVTMMFWYRQQPGQSLTLIATANQGSEATYESGFVIDKFPISRPNLTFSTLTVSNMSPEDSSIYLCSPQPRSNTEAFFGQGTRLTVV.

This chain links TRBV12-5 with TRBJ1-5; D is uncertain. V gave up 5 bases and J gave up 0 bases, with 8 bases separating them. This CDR3 has 14 amino acids. Germline V gene data show CDR1 as LGHNT and CDR2 as FRNRAP. CDR3 DNA sequence: TGTGCTAGTGGTCTGACGGTTAGCAATCAGCCCCAGCATTTT. It encodes CASGLTVSNQPQHF.

The V call is TRBV11-2, the J call TRBJ1-3; D unclear. Trimming shortened V by 0 bases and J by 11 bases, and 11 bases separated the two germline ends. The CDR3 totals 13 residues. Germline CDR1 and CDR2: SGHAT and FQNNGV. This CDR3 is CASSLDRSDAIYF. In DNA form, the CDR3 reads TGTGCCAGCAGCTTAGATCGGAGCGACGCCATATATTTT.

The chain combines TRBV3-1 (or the pseudogene TRBV3-2) with TRBJ1-4, with TRBD1 identical over 12 bases. V dropped 5 bases and J dropped 8; count of bases not matched to a gene: 6. The CDR3 sequence is 15 residues long. Germline CDR1 LGHDT, CDR2 YNNKEL (reference sequence). CDR3 sequence reads: CASSYLGTGGEKLFF. As DNA, the CDR3 is TGTGCCAGCAGCTACCTCGGGACAGGGGGCGAAAAACTGTTTTTT.

This chain connects TRBV11-3 to TRBJ2-1; TRBD1 aligns across 8 bases. The CDR3 consists of 12 residues. V shed 1 base and J 10 bases; nucleotides not matched to a gene: 0. Germline CDR1 is SGHNT and CDR2 is YENEEA. CDR3 sequence reads: CASSLGQGEQFF. The CDR3 bases are TGTGCCAGCAGCTTAGGACAGGGGGAGCAGTTCTTC.

The CDR3 loop is CASSPSDRFYGKSTEAFF. The CDR3 DNA reads as TGTGCCAGCAGCCCTTCGGACAGGTTTTATGGGAAGAGTACTGAAGCTTTCTTT. The gene calls are TRBV9 and TRBJ1-1, with 7 bases lining up with TRBD1. Losses at the gene ends were 4 bases for V and 5 bases for J; bases not matched to a gene: 20. Germline assignment: CDR1 SGDLS and CDR2 YYNGEE. The CDR3 spans 18 residues.

V usage is TRBV7-9 and J usage is TRBJ2-1; D gene uncertain. V lost 1 base, J lost 10 bases, and 11 bases lay in between. There are 13 residues in the CDR3. Germline lookup yields CDR1 SEHNR and CDR2 FQNEAQ (reference sequence). The CDR3 spells CASSLDWVQEQFF. The CDR3 nucleotides read TGTGCCAGCAGCTTAGATTGGGTCCAGGAGCAGTTCTTC. The full variable domain, its missing parts supplied by reference TRBV7-9 and TRBJ2-1, is DTGVSQNPRHKITKRGQNVTFRCDPISEHNRLYWYRQTLGQGPEFLTYFQNEAQLEKSRLLSDRFSAERPKGSFSTLEIQRTEQGDSAMYLCASSLDWVQEQFFGPGTRLTVL.

The V and J genes are TRBV27 and TRBJ2-1; D gene uncertain. V dropped 0 bases and J dropped 5 bases, with 8 bases sitting between them. The length of the CDR3 is 14 residues. The germline V gene has CDR1 MNHEY and CDR2 SMNVEV (reference sequence). CDR3 nucleotides: TGTGCCAGCAGTTTATCTCCTACAAACAATGAGCAGTTCTTC. Amino acids: CASSLSPTNNEQFF.

The chain links TRBV13 to TRBJ2-7, with TRBD1 matching 9 bases. This CDR3 comprises 16 residues. Germline CDR1 and CDR2: PRHDT and FYEKMQ (reference sequence). With V trimmed by 6 bases and J by 0 bases, 9 bases remained unmatched. Here the CDR3 DNA reads TGTGCCAGCAGTTTAACCGGGACAGGGACCTCCTACGAGCAGTACTTC. Its translation: CASSLTGTGTSYEQYF.

V gene TRBV5-4 combines with J gene TRBJ2-1, with a tentative D call TRBD1 (5 bases). This CDR3 has 15 amino acids. CDR1 is SGHNT and CDR2 is YYREEE in the germline V gene (reference sequence). V lost 2 bases and J lost 8, with 17 bases in between. For the CDR3, the DNA is TGTGCCAGCAGCTTATCAGGGCGCCTGGCCGATGAGCAGTTCTTC. Its translation is CASSLSGRLADEQFF.

The chain couples TRBV27 to TRBJ2-5, with 10 nucleotides matching TRBD2. V dropped 0 bases and J dropped 5; count of bases not matched to a gene: 9. Per germline, CDR1 MNHEY and CDR2 SMNVEV (reference sequence). CDR3 length equals 17 residues. Here the CDR3 DNA reads TGTGCCAGCAGTTTATCGGGAGCGGGAGGGCCCGGTGAGACCCAGTACTTC. Translated, it gives CASSLSGAGGPGETQYF.

This clone is a singleton in its sample. DNA of the CDR3: TGTGCCAGCAGCTTAGAAGTAGGCGAGCAGTACTTC. It is translated as CASSLEVGEQYF. This rearrangement joins TRBV11-2 to TRBJ2-7; D remains unclear. The V end was cut by 0 bases, the J end by 6 bases, with 6 bases between. The CDR3 is 12 amino acids. The V gene's germline CDR1 is SGHAT and CDR2 FQNNGV.

V is TRBV5-1 and J is TRBJ1-2; D ambiguous. The germline gives CDR1 SGHRS, CDR2 YFSETQ. The CDR3 totals 14 residues. V was cut by 4 bases and J by 1 base, with 11 bases left in between. The CDR3 DNA follows: TGCGCCAGCAGCCCGGGATCTATTAACTATGGCTACACCTTC. Residues: CASSPGSINYGYTF.

The chain joins TRBV19 to TRBJ2-6; D is perhaps TRBD2 (5 bases). Trimming removed 6 bases at V and 0 bases at J, with 9 bases between. The CDR3 has 15 amino acids. The germline CDR1 and CDR2 sequences are LNHDA and SQIVND (reference sequence). The DNA of the CDR3 is TGTGCCAGTAGGGACTGGAGCTCTGGGGCCAACGTCCTGACTTTC. It encodes CASRDWSSGANVLTF.

This clone turned up a few times. This rearrangement joins TRBV7-9 to TRBJ2-6; D is ambiguous. V was clipped by 3 bases and J by 1 base, with 7 bases between them. The CDR3 runs to 15 residues. CDR1 is SEHNR and CDR2 is FQNEAQ in the germline V gene (reference sequence). The CDR3 nucleotides are TGTGCCAGCAGCTTTACAGAGTCTGGGGCCAACGTCCTGACTTTC. Translating gives CASSFTESGANVLTF.

V is TRBV19 and J is TRBJ1-3, with D hard to call. The CDR3 loop spans 15 amino acids. The germline V and J ends were trimmed by 3 bases and 1 base, with 10 bases remaining between them. The germline V gene has CDR1 LNHDA and CDR2 SQIVND (reference sequence). The CDR3 DNA reads as TGTGCCAGTAGTATCGTAGGGATATCTGGAAACACCATATATTTT. Translating gives CASSIVGISGNTIYF.

The sample holds one count of this clone. The chain has TRBV5-1 and TRBJ2-3; D remains unclear. Germline loops: CDR1 SGHRS, CDR2 YFSETQ. CDR3 length: 14 amino acids. V lost 1 base and J lost 1, with 7 bases in between. In DNA, the CDR3 is TGCGCCAGCAGCTTGTTGGCGCGCACAGATACGCAGTATTTT. This encodes CASSLLARTDTQYF.